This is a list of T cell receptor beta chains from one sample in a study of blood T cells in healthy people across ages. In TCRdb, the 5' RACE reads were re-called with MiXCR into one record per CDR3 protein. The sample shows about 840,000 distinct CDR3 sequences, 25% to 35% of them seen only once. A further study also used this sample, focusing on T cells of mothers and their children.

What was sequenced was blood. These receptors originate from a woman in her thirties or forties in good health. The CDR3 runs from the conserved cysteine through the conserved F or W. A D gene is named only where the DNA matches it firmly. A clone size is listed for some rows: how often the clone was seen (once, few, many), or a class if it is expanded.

DNA: TGTGCCAGCAGCCAAGGGGAAGGGGCCTCGGCTGAAGCTTTCTTT; CDR3: CASSQGEGASAEAFF; V: TRBV3-1; size: -; J: TRBJ1-1; D: -; length: 15
DNA: TGTGCCAGCAGTCCTTCCCCCTACGAGCAGTTCTTC; CDR3: CASSPSPYEQFF; V: TRBV7-9; size: -; J: TRBJ2-1; D: -; length: 12
DNA: TGCAGCGTTGGTGCCGGGGCTGGAAACACCATATATTTT; CDR3: CSVGAGAGNTIYF; V: TRBV29-1; size: -; J: TRBJ1-3; D: -; length: 13
DNA: TGCAGCCCTCAAATGGGGGGAGGGGAGACCCAGTACTTC; CDR3: CSPQMGGGETQYF; V: TRBV29-1; size: many; J: TRBJ2-5; D: TRBD2; length: 13
DNA: TGTGCCAGCAGAACCAATTGGGCCTCTGGAAACACCATATATTTT; CDR3: CASRTNWASGNTIYF; V: TRBV27; size: -; J: TRBJ1-3; D: -; length: 15
DNA: TGTGCCACCAGCAGAGCCGGCCAATTCACAGATACGCAGTATTTT; CDR3: CATSRAGQFTDTQYF; V: TRBV15; size: -; J: TRBJ2-3; D: -; length: 15
DNA: TGTGCCAGCAGAGATCCAGGGGGCGGCGACGAGCAGTACTTC; CDR3: CASRDPGGGDEQYF; V: TRBV28; size: many; J: TRBJ2-7; D: TRBD1; length: 14
DNA: TGTGCCAGCAGCCAAGTTGGGGGGGTTTCCTACGAGCAGTACTTC; CDR3: CASSQVGGVSYEQYF; V: TRBV4-2; size: many; J: TRBJ2-7; D: TRBD2; length: 15
DNA: TGTGCCAGCAGTTTGAGCAGGGAAGTCTACGAGCAGTACTTC; CDR3: CASSLSREVYEQYF; V: TRBV28; size: -; J: TRBJ2-7; D: -; length: 14
DNA: TGTGCCATCAGTGGAACCGGGACAGGGGGCTTGGGGGCCTACAATGAGCAGTTCTTC; CDR3: CAISGTGTGGLGAYNEQFF; V: TRBV10-3; size: many; J: TRBJ2-1; D: TRBD1; length: 19
DNA: TGTGCCAGCAGCGACAGGGATTTTCCCTACGAGCAGTACTTC; CDR3: CASSDRDFPYEQYF; V: TRBV9; size: many; J: TRBJ2-7; D: -; length: 14